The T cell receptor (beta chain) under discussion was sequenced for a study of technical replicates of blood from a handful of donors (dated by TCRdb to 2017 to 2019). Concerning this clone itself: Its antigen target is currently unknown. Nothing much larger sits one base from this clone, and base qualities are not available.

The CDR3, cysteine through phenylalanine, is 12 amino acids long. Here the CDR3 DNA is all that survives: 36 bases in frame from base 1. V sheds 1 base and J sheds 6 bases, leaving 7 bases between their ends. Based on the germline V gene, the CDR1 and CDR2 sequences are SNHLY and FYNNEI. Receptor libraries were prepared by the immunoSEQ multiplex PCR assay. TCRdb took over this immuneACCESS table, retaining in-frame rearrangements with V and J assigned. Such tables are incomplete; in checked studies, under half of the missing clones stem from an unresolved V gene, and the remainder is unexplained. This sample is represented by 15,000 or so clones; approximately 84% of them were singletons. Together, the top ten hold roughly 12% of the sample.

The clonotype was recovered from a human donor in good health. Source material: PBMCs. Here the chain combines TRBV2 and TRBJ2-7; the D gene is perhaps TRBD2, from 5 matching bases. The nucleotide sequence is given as TGTGCCAGCAGTGAAGGAGGGAGCGAGCAGTACTTC. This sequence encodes CASSEGGSEQYF.